This entry concerns a single T cell receptor beta chain. The antigen it recognizes is unknown. This entry comes from a study of CXCR3-negative and CXCR3-positive naive CD8 T cells (dated by TCRdb to between 2018 and 2021). Study-level background: In total, some 130 million TRB reads were obtained, or roughly 1.5 +/- 0.3 million reads per library. The diversity and physicochemical repertoire analyses included ten to eleven donors pooled from two independent experiments. For the TRBV-TRBJ cluster analysis, the naive subsets came from 5 or 6 donors, while the memory cells came from 3 donors. Summary of the overall study and its limitations: Compared with CXCR3-negative naive cells, CXCR3-positive naive cells had TRB CDR3s with higher hydrophobicity (lower Kidera factor 4), lower energy, and higher strength and volume indices. Comparably high repertoire diversity was found in both naive subsets, whereas much lower repertoire diversity was found in memory CD8+ T cells. Freshly isolated PBMCs were used for most assays because CXCR3 expression went down partially after cryopreservation. TRBV-TRBJ usage was similar between naive CXCR3-negative and CXCR3-positive cells from the same donor, while memory cells showed distinct patterns. Surface CD5, linked to self-reactivity in mice, was comparable between naive subsets; TCR interaction strength was therefore also inferred from TRB CDR3 physicochemical properties.

From its cysteine to its phenylalanine, the CDR3 spans 12 amino acids. Only the protein is available. CDR1 SEHNR and CDR2 FQNEAQ are derived from the germline V gene (reference sequence). Each CD8+ T cell subset was flow-sorted in triplicate, and some 300,000 cells per subset were placed directly into RLT lysis buffer. To keep memory contaminants out, a stringent definition of naive CD8+ T cells was applied: CD45RO-CCR7+CD27+CD95-. Standard density gradient centrifugation was used to isolate peripheral blood mononuclear cells from buffy coats. Naive CXCR3-negative and CXCR3-positive CD8+ T cells were flow-sorted using a FACSAria III. Total RNA was extracted from sorted cells with an RNeasy Mini Kit. The data were produced on a NextSeq 550. The Human TCR Profiling Kit (MiLaboratory) was used to prepare UMI-labeled 5' RACE TRB cDNA libraries. cDNA synthesis used the entire amount of extracted RNA, and PCR amplification then used the entire amount of cDNA produced. Libraries were prepared in parallel using an identical number of PCR cycles. On the study's bioinformatics: MIGEC and MiXCR extracted about 48,000 +/- 9,800 unique UMI-labeled TRB cDNA molecules per library, requiring at least two reads per UMI. On average, each library contained about 40,000 +/- 10,000 functional in-frame TRB CDR3 nucleotide clonotypes without stop codons. After each sample was downsampled to 5000 UMI-labeled TRB molecules, VDJtools was used to calculate diversity metrics such as normalized Shannon-Wiener and Chao1. VDJtools computed clonotype-size-weighted physicochemical properties of the central five CDR3 residues: interaction energy, strength, volume and Kidera factor 4. The reads, reprocessed by TCRdb, yield one row per CDR3 protein sequence and no DNA. V and J calls and clone size were set by TCRdb, not the authors. The table for this sample shows about 7,400 distinct CDR3 sequences. Roughly 2% of the sample lies in the top ten.

The chain joins TRBV7-9 to TRBJ2-5; TCRdb picks TRBD1, but there is no DNA to check that call. Material: naive CXCR3- CD8+ T cells from blood. This sample's cell subset or site label indicates: CD45RO-CCR7+CD27+CD95- naive CD8+ T cells lacking CXCR3 (TNR3-). This TCR derives from a human donor in good health. Some clones in this sample may be carry-over from other donors' samples. The CDR3 sequence is CASSGTARTQYF.